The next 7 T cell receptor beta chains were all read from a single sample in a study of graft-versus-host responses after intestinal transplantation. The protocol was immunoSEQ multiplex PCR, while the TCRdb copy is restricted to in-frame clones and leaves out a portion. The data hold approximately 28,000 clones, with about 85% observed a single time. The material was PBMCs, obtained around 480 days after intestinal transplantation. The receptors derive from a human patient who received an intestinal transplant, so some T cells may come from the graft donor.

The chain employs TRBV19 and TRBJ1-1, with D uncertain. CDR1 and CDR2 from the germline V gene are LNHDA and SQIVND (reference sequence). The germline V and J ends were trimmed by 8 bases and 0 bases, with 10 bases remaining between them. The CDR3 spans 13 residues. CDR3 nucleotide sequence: TGTGCCAGTGGGCTCGTGGTGAACACTGAAGCTTTCTTT. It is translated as CASGLVVNTEAFF.

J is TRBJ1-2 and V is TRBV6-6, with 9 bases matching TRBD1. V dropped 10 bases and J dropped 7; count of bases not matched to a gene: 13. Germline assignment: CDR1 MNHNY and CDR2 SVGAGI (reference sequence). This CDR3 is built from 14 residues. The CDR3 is CATVRGTGQSGYTF. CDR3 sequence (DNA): TGTGCCACCGTCCGGGGGACAGGGCAAAGTGGCTACACCTTC.

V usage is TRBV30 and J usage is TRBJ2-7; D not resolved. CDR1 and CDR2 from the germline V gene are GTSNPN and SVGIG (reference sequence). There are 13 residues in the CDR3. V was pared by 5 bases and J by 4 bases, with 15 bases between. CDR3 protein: CAWGRAVLYEQYF. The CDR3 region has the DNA TGTGCCTGGGGCCGGGCCGTCCTATACGAGCAGTACTTC.

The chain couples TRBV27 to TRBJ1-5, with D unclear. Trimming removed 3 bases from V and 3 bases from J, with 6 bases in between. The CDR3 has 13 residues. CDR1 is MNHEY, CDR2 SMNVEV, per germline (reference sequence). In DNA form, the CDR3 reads TGTGCCAGCAGTTTCCAGGTCAATCAGCCCCAGCATTTT. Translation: CASSFQVNQPQHF.

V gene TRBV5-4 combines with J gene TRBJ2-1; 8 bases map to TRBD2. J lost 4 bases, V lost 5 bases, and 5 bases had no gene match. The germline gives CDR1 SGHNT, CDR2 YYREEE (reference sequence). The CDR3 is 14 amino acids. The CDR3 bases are TGTGCCAGCAGTCGAGCGGGAGTGTACAATGAGCAGTTCTTC. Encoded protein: CASSRAGVYNEQFF.

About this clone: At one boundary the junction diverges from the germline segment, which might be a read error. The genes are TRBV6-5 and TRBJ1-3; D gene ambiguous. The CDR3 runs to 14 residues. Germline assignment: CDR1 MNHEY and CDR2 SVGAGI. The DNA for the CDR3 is TGTACCAGCAGTTACTCGCCAGGAGGAAACACCATATATTTT. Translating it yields CTSSYSPGGNTIYF.

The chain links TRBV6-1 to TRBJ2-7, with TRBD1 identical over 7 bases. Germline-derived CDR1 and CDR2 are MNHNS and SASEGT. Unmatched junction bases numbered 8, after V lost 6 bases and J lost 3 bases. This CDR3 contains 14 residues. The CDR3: CASSERTGFYEQYF. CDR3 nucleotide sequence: TGTGCCAGCAGCGAAAGGACAGGTTTCTACGAGCAGTACTTC.